A single sample is the source of the 28 T cell receptor beta chains below, sequenced in a study of control samples from healthy donors and cancer patients. Only in-frame clones appear in the TCRdb table, and some are missing; sequencing was by immunoSEQ multiplex PCR. The table records approximately 100,000 clones, approximately 86% of them present only once. The sample consisted of blood. Receptors originate from a man aged 30-40 years in good health.

The rearrangement links TRBV14 to TRBJ1-2; 12 nucleotides line up with TRBD1. The CDR3 runs to 17 residues. The V gene's germline CDR1 is SGHDN and CDR2 FVKESK. J was trimmed by 4 bases and V by 3 bases; bases with no gene match: 9. DNA of the CDR3: TGTGCCAGCAGCCATTGGGACAGGGGGCGACTAGTCTATGGCTACACCTTC. This sequence encodes CASSHWDRGRLVYGYTF.

The chain employs TRBV5-6 and TRBJ1-4; D gene unclear. CDR1 is SGHDT and CDR2 is YYEEEE in the germline V gene. V dropped 2 bases and J dropped 4 bases, with 9 bases sitting between them. This CDR3 region has 14 residues. CDR3 amino acids: CASSFSSFNEKLFF. Written as DNA, the CDR3 is TGTGCCAGCAGCTTCTCGTCCTTTAATGAAAAACTGTTTTTT.

This chain joins TRBV30 and TRBJ1-1; unclear D gene. The CDR3 length is 12 residues. From germline, CDR1 is GTSNPN and CDR2 SVGIG (reference sequence). V dropped 0 bases and J dropped 3 bases, with 5 bases sitting between them. CDR3: CAWSVLDTEAFF. The CDR3, as DNA: TGTGCCTGGAGTGTACTCGACACTGAAGCTTTCTTT.

The chain combines TRBV3-1 (or the pseudogene TRBV3-2) with TRBJ2-1, with 7 bases aligning to TRBD2. In germline, CDR1 is LGHDT, CDR2 YNNKEL (reference sequence). The CDR3 has 15 amino acids. V trimming: 3 bases; J trimming: 0 bases; junction bases outside the gene matches: 2. CDR3: CASSQGTTSYNEQFF. The DNA for the CDR3 is TGTGCCAGCAGCCAGGGGACTACCTCCTACAATGAGCAGTTCTTC.

The rearrangement joins TRBV23-1 to TRBJ1-2; D not resolved. TRBV23-1 is known as an ORF, though its function is uncertain. This CDR3 has 15 residues. Deletions cut 0 bases from V and 4 bases from J, with 12 bases between. The CDR3 here is CASSQSGSLGYGYTF. In nucleotides, the CDR3 is TGCGCCAGCAGTCAATCGGGGAGTCTGGGCTATGGCTACACCTTC.

This clone appeared a single time. The gene calls are TRBV3-1 (or the pseudogene TRBV3-2) and TRBJ1-1; possibly TRBD1 for D (6 bases). CDR3 length: 14 amino acids. Germline CDR1 LGHDT, CDR2 YNNKEL (reference sequence). V was clipped by 6 bases and J by 3 bases, with 14 bases between them. Here the CDR3 reads CASSSQGKHTEAFF. CDR3 nucleotide sequence: TGTGCCAGCAGTTCACAGGGAAAACACACTGAAGCTTTCTTT.

The V and J genes are TRBV5-1 and TRBJ2-5; 11 nucleotides match TRBD1. This CDR3 is 18 amino acids long. The junction had 12 bases not matched to a gene; V was cut back by 4 bases and J by 1 base. Germline loops: CDR1 SGHRS, CDR2 YFSETQ. This CDR3 is CASSLLGPGTGGQETQYF. The DNA of the CDR3 is TGCGCCAGCAGCCTTCTGGGCCCCGGGACAGGGGGCCAAGAGACCCAGTACTTC. Looking up the rest from reference TRBV5-1 and TRBJ2-5 gives the full variable domain: KAGVTQTPRYLIKTRGQQVTLSCSPISGHRSVSWYQQTPGQGLQFLFEYFSETQRNKGNFPGRFSGRQFSNSRSEMNVSTLELGDSALYLCASSLLGPGTGGQETQYFGPGTRLLVL.

This chain uses TRBV28 with TRBJ1-5, with D unresolved. Germline-derived CDR1 and CDR2 are MDHEN and SYDVKM. Trimming left V 5 bases short and J 2 bases short, with 7 bases between. This CDR3 contains 13 residues. This chain's CDR3 is CASSPAGNQPQHF. Written as DNA, the CDR3 is TGTGCCAGCAGTCCGGCCGGCAATCAGCCCCAGCATTTT.

The V and J genes are TRBV7-2 and TRBJ2-1; D is undetermined. Per the germline V gene, CDR1 is SGHTA and CDR2 is FQGNSA. V was shortened by 1 base and J by 6 bases, with 7 bases between the two germline ends. The CDR3 contains 13 residues. The CDR3 nucleotides are TGTGCCAGCAGCTTAGTGGATTTCAATGAGCAGTTCTTC. Residues: CASSLVDFNEQFF.

This chain uses TRBV24-1 with TRBJ2-7, with unresolved D. The CDR3 sequence is 11 residues long. Trimming removed 1 base at V and 6 bases at J, with 3 bases between. Germline CDR1 is KGHDR and CDR2 is SFDVKD. CDR3 protein: CATSDFGEQYF. In DNA, the CDR3 is TGTGCCACCAGTGATTTTGGCGAGCAGTACTTC.

The rearrangement links TRBV6-5 to TRBJ2-7, with 8 bases lining up with TRBD2. In germline, CDR1 is MNHEY, CDR2 SVGAGI. V was clipped by 2 bases and J by 3 bases; unmatched bases: 3. This CDR3 region has 14 residues. The CDR3 loop reads CASSYSLAGYEQYF. The DNA of the CDR3 is TGTGCCAGCAGTTACAGTCTAGCGGGCTACGAGCAGTACTTC.

The V and J genes are TRBV23-1 and TRBJ2-5; unclear D gene. TRBV23-1 qualifies as an ORF whose function is uncertain. The CDR3 is 12 amino acids. Trimming took 0 bases from V and 3 from J, leaving 2 bases between them. The CDR3 reads CASSQSKETQYF. CDR3 DNA: TGCGCCAGCAGTCAATCGAAAGAGACCCAGTACTTC.

V and J are TRBV5-1 and TRBJ2-3; D perhaps matches TRBD1 (6 bases). The CDR3 is made up of 13 amino acids. Germline V gene data show CDR1 as SGHRS and CDR2 as YFSETQ. The germline V and J ends were trimmed by 4 bases and 3 bases, with 9 bases remaining between them. CDR3 protein: CASSLGQTDTQYF. The DNA of the CDR3 is TGCGCCAGCAGCCTCGGACAGACAGATACGCAGTATTTT.

This clone was picked up one time. V usage is TRBV9 and J usage is TRBJ2-2, with 10 bases that match TRBD2. Germline loops: CDR1 SGDLS, CDR2 YYNGEE. Trimming cost V 9 bases and J 3 bases; bases outside gene matches: 8. This CDR3 is built from 15 residues. Here the CDR3 DNA reads TGTGCCACCAACGAGCGGGGGGGCGACACCGGGGAGCTGTTTTTT. It is translated as CATNERGGDTGELFF.

The chain links TRBV28 to TRBJ2-5; D tentatively reads TRBD1 or TRBD2 (5 bases each). V lost 7 bases and J lost 4, with 19 bases in between. The CDR3 loop spans 15 amino acids. CDR1 MDHEN and CDR2 SYDVKM come from the germline V gene. As DNA, the CDR3 is TGTGCCAGCACCCCAGCCGGGACCCCCTCAGAGACCCAGTACTTC. As protein: CASTPAGTPSETQYF.

The rearrangement joins TRBV24-1 to TRBJ2-5, with D possibly called TRBD1 or TRBD2 (5 bases each). The CDR3 is made up of 15 amino acids. V was shortened by 8 bases and J by 1 base, with 16 bases between the two germline ends. CDR1 is KGHDR, CDR2 SFDVKD, per germline. CDR3 sequence: CATTRDDPLQETQYF. CDR3 coding DNA: TGTGCCACCACTAGGGACGACCCCCTCCAAGAGACCCAGTACTTC.

The V gene is TRBV24-1, the J gene TRBJ2-3; TRBD2 aligns across 14 bases. Germline V gives CDR1 KGHDR, CDR2 SFDVKD. This CDR3 spans 18 amino acids. Germline trimming cut 5 bases from V and 2 bases from J; bases unmatched to any gene: 8. The CDR3 loop is CATSATGLAGALTDTQYF. The CDR3 DNA reads as TGTGCCACCAGTGCGACGGGACTAGCGGGGGCCCTCACAGATACGCAGTATTTT.

This rearrangement joins TRBV24-1 to TRBJ2-5; D gene ambiguous. Germline lookup yields CDR1 KGHDR and CDR2 SFDVKD. This CDR3 comprises 14 residues. Trimming left V 1 base short and J 1 base short, with 6 bases between. DNA of the CDR3: TGTGCCACCAGTGATTTAACAGTCCAAGAGACCCAGTACTTC. It yields the protein CATSDLTVQETQYF.

The rearrangement joins TRBV3-1 (or the pseudogene TRBV3-2) to TRBJ2-2, with 10 bases lining up with TRBD2. The CDR3 totals 16 residues. The ends lost 0 bases at V and 7 bases at J; junction bases unmatched: 5. Germline V CDR1 and CDR2: LGHDT, YNNKEL (reference sequence). In DNA form, the CDR3 reads TGTGCCAGCAGCCAAGATGGGCTAGCGGGGGTCGGGGAGCTGTTTTTT. Translating it yields CASSQDGLAGVGELFF.

The chain uses TRBV5-6 and TRBJ2-5; a possible D gene is TRBD2 (6 bases). Germline CDR1 is SGHDT and CDR2 is YYEEEE. V was pared by 6 bases and J by 1 base, with 25 bases between. The CDR3 runs to 18 residues. CDR3 amino acids: CASTGRGPGRRVQETQYF. The CDR3 DNA is TGTGCCAGCACGGGGAGAGGCCCGGGACGGAGGGTCCAAGAGACCCAGTACTTC.

The rearrangement uses TRBV24-1 and TRBJ1-2; no firm D call. This CDR3 contains 12 residues. Germline V gene data show CDR1 as KGHDR and CDR2 as SFDVKD. Trimming left V 5 bases short and J 6 bases short, with 9 bases between. CDR3 DNA sequence: TGTGCCACCAGTGGGCCGGCGGATGGCTACACCTTC. Amino acids: CATSGPADGYTF.

This clone was seen a single time. The chain employs TRBV3-1 (or the pseudogene TRBV3-2) and TRBJ2-1; 8 nucleotides match TRBD2. The CDR3 extends over 16 amino acids. Unmatched junction bases numbered 7, after V lost 2 bases and J lost 4 bases. Per the germline V gene, CDR1 is LGHDT and CDR2 is YNNKEL (reference sequence). The CDR3 region is CASSQIRGGTYNEQFF. DNA for the CDR3: TGTGCCAGCAGCCAAATACGGGGGGGTACGTACAATGAGCAGTTCTTC.

The rearrangement uses TRBV25-1 and TRBJ1-4; 7 bases line up with TRBD1. The V segment lost 1 base and the J segment 7 bases; nucleotides outside the gene matches: 9. Germline V gene sequence: CDR1 MGHDK, CDR2 SYGVNS. This CDR3 has 16 amino acids. The CDR3 is CASSESTGTDREKLFF. The CDR3 DNA reads as TGTGCCAGCAGTGAATCCACCGGGACAGACCGTGAAAAACTGTTTTTT. The full variable domain, rest sourced from reference TRBV25-1 and TRBJ1-4, is EADIYQTPRYLVIGTGKKITLECSQTMGHDKMYWYQQDPGMELHLIHYSYGVNSTEKGDLSSESTVSRIRTEHFPLTLESARPSHTSQYLCASSESTGTDREKLFFGSGTQLSVL.

The V and J genes are TRBV19 and TRBJ2-7; TRBD1 agrees at 8 bases. CDR1 and CDR2 (germline): LNHDA, SQIVND (reference sequence). Trimming at V came to 7 bases and at J to 0 bases, leaving 14 bases not matched to a gene. CDR3 length: 17 residues. CDR3 bases: TGTGCCAGTAATCGAAAAGGAGGACAGGGAAACTCCTACGAGCAGTACTTC. Its protein is CASNRKGGQGNSYEQYF.

The chain has TRBV6-2 or TRBV6-3 and TRBJ2-2; D not resolved. The CDR3 consists of 11 residues. V lost 6 bases, J lost 6 bases, and 5 bases lay in between. CDR1 MNHEY and CDR2 SVGEGT come from the germline V gene. The CDR3 bases are TGTGCCAGCAGCCCCCCCGGGGAGCTGTTTTTT. Protein sequence: CASSPPGELFF.

This CDR3 reads CASSYSVSFLTEAFF. The CDR3 DNA sequence: TGTGCCAGCAGTTACTCGGTATCATTTCTCACTGAAGCTTTCTTT. This rearrangement joins TRBV6-5 to TRBJ1-1; D is unresolved. This CDR3 is 15 amino acids long. CDR1 is MNHEY, CDR2 SVGAGI, per germline. The V and J ends lost 0 bases and 4 bases respectively, with 12 bases between them.

The V call is TRBV19, the J call TRBJ2-7; possibly TRBD1 or TRBD2 for D (7 bases each). Trimming took off 3 bases at V and 0 bases at J, with 15 bases between the two ends. The CDR3 contains 16 residues. Germline V gene sequence: CDR1 LNHDA, CDR2 SQIVND (reference sequence). CDR3 residues: CASSIGEGQSSYEQYF. In nucleotides, the CDR3 is TGTGCCAGTAGTATTGGGGAGGGACAGAGCTCCTACGAGCAGTACTTC.

This clone was seen a few times. The V gene is TRBV6-5, the J gene TRBJ2-1; 7 bases align to TRBD2. V was pared by 6 bases and J by 2 bases, with 4 bases of the junction left unmatched. The V gene's germline CDR1 is MNHEY and CDR2 SVGAGI. This CDR3 is 14 amino acids long. CDR3 in amino acids: CASRSSGTYNEQFF. The DNA for the CDR3 is TGTGCCAGCAGGTCGAGCGGGACCTACAATGAGCAGTTCTTC.